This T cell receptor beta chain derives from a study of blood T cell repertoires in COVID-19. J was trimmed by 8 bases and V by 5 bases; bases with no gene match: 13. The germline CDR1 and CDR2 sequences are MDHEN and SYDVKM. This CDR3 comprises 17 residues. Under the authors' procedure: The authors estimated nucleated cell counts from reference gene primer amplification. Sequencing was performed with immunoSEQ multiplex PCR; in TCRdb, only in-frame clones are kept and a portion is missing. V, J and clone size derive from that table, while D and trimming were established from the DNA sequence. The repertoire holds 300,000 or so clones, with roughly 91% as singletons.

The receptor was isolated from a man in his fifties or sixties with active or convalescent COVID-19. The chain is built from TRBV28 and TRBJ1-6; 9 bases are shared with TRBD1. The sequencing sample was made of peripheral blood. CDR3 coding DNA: TGTGCCAGCAGTCCCGAAGGGTGGGACAGGGTTGATTCACCCCTCCACTTT. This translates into CASSPEGWDRVDSPLHF.